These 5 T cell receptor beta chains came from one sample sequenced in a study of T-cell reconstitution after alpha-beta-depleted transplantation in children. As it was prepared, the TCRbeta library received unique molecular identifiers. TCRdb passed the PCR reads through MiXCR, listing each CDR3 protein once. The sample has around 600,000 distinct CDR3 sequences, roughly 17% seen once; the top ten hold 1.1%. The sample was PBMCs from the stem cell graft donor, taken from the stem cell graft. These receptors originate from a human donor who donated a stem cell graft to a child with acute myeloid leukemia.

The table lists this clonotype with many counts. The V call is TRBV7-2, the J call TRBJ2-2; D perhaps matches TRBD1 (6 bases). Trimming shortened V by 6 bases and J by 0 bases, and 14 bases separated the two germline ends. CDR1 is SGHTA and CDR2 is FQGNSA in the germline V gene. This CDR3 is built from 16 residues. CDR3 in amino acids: CASRSDRSANTGELFF. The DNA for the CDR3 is TGTGCCAGCAGATCGGACAGATCAGCGAACACCGGGGAGCTGTTTTTT. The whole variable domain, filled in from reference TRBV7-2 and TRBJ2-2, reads GAGVSQSPSNKVTEKGKDVELRCDPISGHTALYWYRQSLGQGLEFLIYFQGNSAPDKSGLPSDRFSAERTGGSVSTLTIQRTQQEDSAVYLCASRSDRSANTGELFFGEGSRLTVL.

CDR3 coding DNA: TGTGCCACCAGTGATGGGGGCCTTGGCACCGGGGAGCTGTTTTTT. Translation gives CATSDGGLGTGELFF. The chain has TRBV24-1 and TRBJ2-2, with D perhaps TRBD1 (6 bases). The CDR3 is 15 amino acids. Germline CDR1 KGHDR, CDR2 SFDVKD. The ends were cut back, 3 bases at V and 4 bases at J, with 11 bases in the middle.

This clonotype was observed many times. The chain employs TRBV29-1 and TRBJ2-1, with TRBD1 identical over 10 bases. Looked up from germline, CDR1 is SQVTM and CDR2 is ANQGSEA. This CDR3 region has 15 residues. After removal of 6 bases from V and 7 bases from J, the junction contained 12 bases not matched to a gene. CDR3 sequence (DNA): TGCAGCGTGCCCCTGCGACAGGGGGCGAGAAATGAGCAGTTCTTC. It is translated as CSVPLRQGARNEQFF.

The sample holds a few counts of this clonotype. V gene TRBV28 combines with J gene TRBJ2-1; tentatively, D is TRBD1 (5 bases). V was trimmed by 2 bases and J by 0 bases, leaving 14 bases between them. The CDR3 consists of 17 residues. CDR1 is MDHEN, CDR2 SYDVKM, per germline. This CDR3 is CASSLGAPWNSYNEQFF. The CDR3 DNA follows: TGTGCCAGCAGTTTAGGGGCTCCATGGAACTCCTACAATGAGCAGTTCTTC.

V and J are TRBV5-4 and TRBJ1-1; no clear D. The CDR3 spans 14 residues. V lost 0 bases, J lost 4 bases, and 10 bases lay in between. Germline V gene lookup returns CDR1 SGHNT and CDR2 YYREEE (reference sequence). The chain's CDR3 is CASSLGLVGTEAFF. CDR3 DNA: TGTGCCAGCAGCTTGGGGCTCGTGGGCACTGAAGCTTTCTTT.